This is a list of T cell receptor beta chains from one sample in a study of T cell responses to AZD1222 COVID-19 vaccine. Using immunoSEQ multiplex PCR, the repertoire was profiled, and TCRdb retains in-frame clones only, with some absent. This table has 82,000 or so clones, 90% to 95% appearing once. Sequenced material: peripheral blood, taken on day 0 of AZD1222 vaccination. The receptor set was obtained from an adult in good health. The CDR3 runs from the conserved cysteine through the conserved F or W. A D gene is named only where the DNA matches it firmly. A row's size may be missing; if present it is once, few, many or a size class.

v_gene,j_gene,d_gene,abundance,CDR3aa,CDR3nt
TRBV11-1,TRBJ2-7,.,.,CASSFPRQKQFYEQYF,TGTGCCAGCAGCTTCCCCAGGCAGAAACAATTCTACGAGCAGTACTTC
TRBV15,TRBJ1-1,TRBD1,.,CATSRETGGWTEAFF,TGTGCCACCAGCAGAGAAACAGGGGGCTGGACTGAAGCTTTCTTT
TRBV27,TRBJ1-2,TRBD1,.,CASSLYRLDRVYGYTF,TGTGCCAGCAGTTTATATAGACTGGACAGGGTCTATGGCTACACCTTC
TRBV2,TRBJ2-3,TRBD2,.,CASSLAGGPYTTDTQYF,TGTGCCAGCAGCCTAGCGGGGGGGCCCTATACTACAGATACGCAGTATTTT
TRBV25-1,TRBJ1-2,.,.,CASSEGRGYGYTF,TGTGCCAGCAGTGAGGGCAGGGGCTATGGCTACACCTTC
TRBV25-1,TRBJ1-5,.,.,CASTPQGSNQPQHF,TGTGCCAGCACCCCTCAGGGTAGCAATCAGCCCCAGCATTTT
TRBV25-1,TRBJ1-3,.,.,CASSGTVGGNTIYF,TGTGCCAGCAGTGGTACCGTGGGCGGAAACACCATATATTTT
TRBV28,TRBJ2-7,TRBD1,.,CASTPPGQRTYEQYF,TGTGCCAGCACGCCTCCGGGACAGAGAACCTACGAGCAGTACTTC
TRBV6-6,TRBJ2-6,.,.,CASSYLEPGANVLTF,TGTGCCAGCAGTTACTTGGAACCTGGGGCCAACGTCCTGACTTTC
TRBV7-8,TRBJ2-7,TRBD1,.,CASSLSRDSYEQYF,TGTGCCAGCAGCTTATCCCGGGACAGTTACGAGCAGTACTTC
TRBV5-4,TRBJ2-5,.,.,CASSLVGVETQYF,TGTGCCAGCAGCTTGGTGGGGGTAGAGACCCAGTACTTC
TRBV10-2,TRBJ1-1,TRBD1,.,CASSRRTGGEGTEAFF,TGCGCCAGCAGTCGGCGGACAGGGGGCGAAGGGACTGAAGCTTTCTTT
TRBV19,TRBJ1-4,TRBD1,.,CASREDRATNEKLFF,TGTGCCAGTAGGGAGGACAGGGCAACTAATGAAAAACTGTTTTTT
TRBV6-4,TRBJ2-3,.,.,CASSDEAASTDTQYF,TGTGCCAGCAGTGACGAAGCGGCTAGCACAGATACGCAGTATTTT
TRBV12-3/TRBV12-4,TRBJ2-2,.,.,CASSFFGELFF,TGTGCCAGCAGTTTTTTCGGGGAGCTGTTTTTT
TRBV3-1/TRBV3-2,TRBJ1-3,.,.,CASSQESGLGNTIYF,TGTGCCAGCAGCCAAGAATCGGGGTTGGGAAACACCATATATTTT
TRBV9,TRBJ2-5,TRBD1,.,CASSMTGQETQYF,TGTGCCAGCAGCATGACAGGGCAAGAGACCCAGTACTTC
TRBV6-6,TRBJ2-7,.,.,CASSSPAFTPEQYF,TGTGCCAGCAGTTCCCCGGCCTTCACCCCCGAGCAGTACTTC
TRBV6-5,TRBJ1-1,TRBD1,once,CASSYSSTGGLGAFF,TGTGCCAGCAGTTACTCGTCGACAGGGGGCTTGGGGGCTTTCTTT
TRBV18,TRBJ1-3,TRBD1,.,CASLTGYGNTIYF,TGTGCCAGCCTGACAGGGTATGGAAACACCATATATTTT
TRBV12-5,TRBJ1-2,TRBD1,.,CASGLFRQGSNYGYTF,TGTGCTAGTGGTTTGTTCAGACAGGGAAGTAACTATGGCTACACCTTC
TRBV7-2,TRBJ2-3,TRBD1,.,CASSLVRDRVVADTQYF,TGTGCCAGCAGCTTAGTCCGGGACAGGGTTGTGGCAGATACGCAGTATTTT
TRBV27,TRBJ1-6,.,.,CASSLYSNNSPLHF,TGTGCCAGCAGTTTATATAGTAATAATTCACCCCTCCACTTT
TRBV5-1,TRBJ2-2,.,.,CASSGASGYTGELFF,TGCGCCAGCAGCGGGGCGTCGGGGTACACCGGGGAGCTGTTTTTT
TRBV7-2,TRBJ2-6,TRBD2,.,CASSLWLAGAPVLTF,TGTGCCAGCAGCTTATGGCTAGCGGGGGCCCCCGTCCTGACTTTC
TRBV19,TRBJ1-1,.,.,CASKDLNTEAFF,TGTGCCAGTAAGGACCTTAACACTGAAGCTTTCTTT
TRBV5-1,TRBJ1-1,.,.,CASSNGQPNTEAFF,TGCGCCAGCAGCAACGGACAGCCGAACACTGAAGCTTTCTTT
TRBV11-2,TRBJ2-3,.,.,CASSLNALADTQYF,TGTGCCAGCAGCTTAAACGCCCTAGCGGATACGCAGTATTTT
TRBV28,TRBJ1-4,.,.,CASRGERNEKLFF,TGTGCCAGCAGGGGGGAGAGGAATGAAAAACTGTTTTTT
TRBV28,TRBJ1-5,.,.,CASSLNPGQPQHF,TGTGCCAGCAGCCTTAATCCCGGGCAGCCCCAGCATTTT
TRBV4-3,TRBJ2-7,.,.,CASSQEGGGPYEQYF,TGCGCCAGCAGCCAAGAAGGAGGGGGCCCTTACGAGCAGTACTTC
TRBV3-1/TRBV3-2,TRBJ1-2,TRBD1,.,CASSQYETGAYGYTF,TGTGCCAGCAGCCAATATGAGACAGGGGCGTATGGCTACACCTTC
TRBV28,TRBJ1-2,.,.,CASKTTDYGYTF,TGTGCCAGCAAAACCACGGACTATGGCTACACCTTC
TRBV5-4,TRBJ2-7,TRBD2,.,CASSTSGYEQYF,TGTGCCAGCAGTACTAGCGGATACGAGCAGTACTTC
TRBV9,TRBJ2-3,TRBD1,.,CASSVEGDRPTDTQYF,TGTGCCAGCAGCGTAGAGGGGGACAGACCCACAGATACGCAGTATTTT
TRBV12-3/TRBV12-4,TRBJ2-2,.,.,CASSPYRGGELFF,TGTGCCAGCAGCCCCTACAGGGGAGGAGAGCTGTTTTTT
TRBV19,TRBJ1-6,.,.,CASSMRQSNNSPLHF,TGTGCCAGTAGTATGAGGCAGAGCAATAATTCACCCCTCCACTTT
TRBV28,TRBJ1-6,.,.,CASSLYNSPLHF,TGTGCCAGCAGTTTGTATAATTCACCCCTCCACTTT
TRBV11-2,TRBJ2-4,TRBD1,.,CASSPDRVNIQYF,TGTGCCAGCAGCCCCGACAGGGTAAACATTCAGTACTTC
TRBV7-2,TRBJ2-7,.,.,CASSLVVGTYEQYF,TGTGCCAGCAGCTTAGTCGTAGGAACCTACGAGCAGTACTTC
TRBV19,TRBJ1-4,.,.,CASRQREPYEKLFF,TGTGCCAGTAGGCAACGGGAGCCTTATGAAAAACTGTTTTTT
TRBV5-5,TRBJ2-3,TRBD1,.,CATRSGTGAGDTQYF,TGTGCCACACGCTCAGGGACAGGGGCTGGAGATACGCAGTATTTT
TRBV4-1,TRBJ1-5,.,.,CASSQDRDEPQHF,TGCGCCAGCAGCCAAGACCGGGATGAGCCCCAGCATTTT
TRBV18,TRBJ1-5,TRBD1,.,CASSPVGTVNQPQHF,TGTGCCAGCTCCCCCGTCGGGACAGTTAATCAGCCCCAGCATTTT
TRBV2,TRBJ2-1,.,.,CASTFYNEQFF,TGTGCCAGTACCTTCTACAATGAGCAGTTCTTC
TRBV5-6,TRBJ2-7,.,.,CASNDFYEQYF,TGTGCCAGCAACGATTTCTACGAGCAGTACTTC
TRBV5-1,TRBJ2-7,TRBD2,.,CASSLPLSGGAYEQYF,TGCGCCAGCAGCCTCCCCCTGAGCGGGGGGGCCTACGAGCAGTACTTC
TRBV9,TRBJ1-5,TRBD1,.,CASGLGQGGAQHF,TGTGCCAGCGGCCTCGGACAGGGGGGGGCCCAGCATTTT
TRBV5-1,TRBJ2-3,.,once,CASSLDRQASTDTQYF,TGCGCCAGCAGCTTGGACCGACAGGCTAGCACAGATACGCAGTATTTT
TRBV12-3/TRBV12-4,TRBJ2-1,.,.,CASSPDNEQFF,TGTGCCAGCAGTCCAGACAATGAGCAGTTCTTC
TRBV28,TRBJ2-7,TRBD2,.,CASSLWGTSSYEQYF,TGTGCCAGCAGTTTATGGGGGACTAGCTCCTACGAGCAGTACTTC